The 7 T cell receptor beta chains reported below all come from one sample, sequenced in a study of shared clonotypes between healthy human individuals. Clones were sequenced by immunoSEQ multiplex PCR, and TCRdb holds only the in-frame ones, with some missing. Of around 550,000 clones in the sample, 90% to 96% were seen once. The specimen sequenced was naive CD4+ T cells sorted from blood. Subset given: CD45RA+ positively selected. Receptors originate from a woman younger than 45 in good health.

The chain employs TRBV28 and TRBJ2-6; weak D call: TRBD2 (5 bases). The germline V gene encodes CDR1 MDHEN and CDR2 SYDVKM. V lost 5 bases, J lost 4 bases, and 12 bases lay in between. The CDR3 sequence is 15 residues long. The CDR3 loop reads CASSTPREGANVLTF. The DNA for the CDR3 is TGTGCCAGCAGTACTCCGAGGGAGGGGGCCAACGTCCTGACTTTC.

This clone was found once. The chain couples TRBV7-7 to TRBJ2-5, with D perhaps TRBD2 (6 bases). The CDR3 has 14 amino acids. The germline CDR1 and CDR2 sequences are SSHAT and FNYEAQ (reference sequence). Trimming removed 5 bases at V and 4 bases at J, with 14 bases between. CDR3 sequence: CASSPGGGRETQYF. CDR3 nucleotide sequence: TGTGCCAGCAGCCCAGGTGGAGGGCGAGAGACCCAGTACTTC.

The V and J genes are TRBV9 and TRBJ2-1; D possibly matches TRBD1 or TRBD2 (5 bases each). The V and J ends lost 2 bases and 5 bases respectively, with 17 bases between them. Germline V gene sequence: CDR1 SGDLS, CDR2 YYNGEE. The CDR3 has 16 residues. The CDR3 loop is CASSVSGTLLNNEQFF. The CDR3 DNA follows: TGTGCCAGCAGCGTTTCCGGGACCTTATTAAACAATGAGCAGTTCTTC.

The rearrangement joins TRBV11-2 to TRBJ2-1, with 9 bases that match TRBD2. This CDR3 spans 17 amino acids. Germline CDR1 is SGHAT and CDR2 is FQNNGV. Losses at the gene ends were 0 bases for V and 1 base for J; bases not matched to a gene: 4. DNA for the CDR3: TGTGCCAGCAGCTTAGAGACTAGCGGTCCTTCCTACAATGAGCAGTTCTTC. It encodes CASSLETSGPSYNEQFF.

The V call is TRBV7-2, the J call TRBJ2-7, with TRBD2 matching 10 bases. In germline, CDR1 is SGHTA, CDR2 FQGNSA. This CDR3 comprises 16 residues. After removal of 1 base from V and 1 base from J, the junction contained 4 bases not matched to a gene. CDR3 sequence: CASSLDQREGSYEQYF. The CDR3 bases are TGTGCCAGCAGCTTAGATCAGCGGGAGGGTTCCTACGAGCAGTACTTC.

V is TRBV28 and J is TRBJ1-5, with 10 bases that match TRBD1. The CDR3 is 14 amino acids. Germline-derived CDR1 and CDR2 are MDHEN and SYDVKM. V lost 8 bases and J lost 5; bases outside the gene matches: 6. The CDR3 here is CASLRGTGDQPQHF. In nucleotides, the CDR3 is TGTGCCAGCCTCAGAGGGACAGGGGATCAGCCCCAGCATTTT.

This clone occurred once. The chain carries TRBV11-2 and TRBJ1-1, with 7 bases lining up with TRBD1. V lost 4 bases to trimming and J lost 5 bases; unmatched junction nucleotides: 13. The CDR3 runs to 16 residues. The germline CDR1 and CDR2 sequences are SGHAT and FQNNGV. The CDR3 sequence: CASSSLTGNRLTEAFF. The DNA for the CDR3 is TGTGCCAGCAGCTCCCTGACAGGGAATCGATTAACTGAAGCTTTCTTT.